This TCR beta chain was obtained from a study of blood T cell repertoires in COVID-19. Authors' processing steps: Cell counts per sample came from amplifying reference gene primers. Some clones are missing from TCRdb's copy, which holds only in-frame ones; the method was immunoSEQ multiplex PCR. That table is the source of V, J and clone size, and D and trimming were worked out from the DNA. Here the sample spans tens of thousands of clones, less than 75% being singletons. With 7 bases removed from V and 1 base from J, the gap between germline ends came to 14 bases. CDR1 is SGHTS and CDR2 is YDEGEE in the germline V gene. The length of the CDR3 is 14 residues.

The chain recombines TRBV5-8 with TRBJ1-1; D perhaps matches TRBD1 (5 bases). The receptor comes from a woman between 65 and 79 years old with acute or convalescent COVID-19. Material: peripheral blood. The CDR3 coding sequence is TGTGCCAGCCACAGGAATTCGCGGAACACTGAAGCTTTCTTT. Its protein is CASHRNSRNTEAFF. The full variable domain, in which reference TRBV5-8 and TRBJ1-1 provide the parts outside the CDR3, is EAGVTQSPTHLIKTRGQQATLRCSPISGHTSVYWYQQALGLGLQFLLWYDEGEERNRGNFPPRFSGRQFPNYSSELNVNALELEDSALYLCASHRNSRNTEAFFGQGTRLTVV.